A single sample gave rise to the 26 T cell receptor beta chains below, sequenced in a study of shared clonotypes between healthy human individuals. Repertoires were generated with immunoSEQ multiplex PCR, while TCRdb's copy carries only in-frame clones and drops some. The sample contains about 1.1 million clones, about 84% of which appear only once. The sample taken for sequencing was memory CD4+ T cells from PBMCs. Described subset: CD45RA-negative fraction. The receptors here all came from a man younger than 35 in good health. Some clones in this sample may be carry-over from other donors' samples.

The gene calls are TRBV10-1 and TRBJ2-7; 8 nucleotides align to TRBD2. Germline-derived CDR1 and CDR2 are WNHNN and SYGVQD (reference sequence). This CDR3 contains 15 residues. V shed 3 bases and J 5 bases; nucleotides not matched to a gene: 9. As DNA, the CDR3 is TGCGCCAGCAGTGATGGTTCGGGAGGGCCTGACGAGCAGTACTTC. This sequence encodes CASSDGSGGPDEQYF.

In DNA form, the CDR3 reads TGCAGCACCAAAGACCTGATAGATACGCAGTATTTT. Amino acid sequence: CSTKDLIDTQYF. This chain joins TRBV29-1 and TRBJ2-3; no clear D. The CDR3 extends over 12 amino acids. Trimming cost V 8 bases and J 5 bases, with 14 bases left between them. Germline V gene sequence: CDR1 SQVTM, CDR2 ANQGSEA.

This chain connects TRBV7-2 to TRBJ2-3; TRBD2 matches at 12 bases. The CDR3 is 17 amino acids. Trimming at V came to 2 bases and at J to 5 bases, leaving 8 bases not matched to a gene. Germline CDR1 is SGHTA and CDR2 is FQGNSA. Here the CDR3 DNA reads TGTGCCAGCAGCTTACTCCTAGCGGGAGGGCCGAAAGATACGCAGTATTTT. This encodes CASSLLLAGGPKDTQYF.

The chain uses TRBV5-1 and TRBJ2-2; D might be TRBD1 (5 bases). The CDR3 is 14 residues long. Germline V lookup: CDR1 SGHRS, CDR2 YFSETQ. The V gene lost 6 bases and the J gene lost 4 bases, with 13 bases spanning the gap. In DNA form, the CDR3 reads TGCGCCAGCAATTTGGCAGGGTCCACCGGGGAGCTGTTTTTT. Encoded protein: CASNLAGSTGELFF. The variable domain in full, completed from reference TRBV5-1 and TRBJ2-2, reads KAGVTQTPRYLIKTRGQQVTLSCSPISGHRSVSWYQQTPGQGLQFLFEYFSETQRNKGNFPGRFSGRQFSNSRSEMNVSTLELGDSALYLCASNLAGSTGELFFGEGSRLTVL.

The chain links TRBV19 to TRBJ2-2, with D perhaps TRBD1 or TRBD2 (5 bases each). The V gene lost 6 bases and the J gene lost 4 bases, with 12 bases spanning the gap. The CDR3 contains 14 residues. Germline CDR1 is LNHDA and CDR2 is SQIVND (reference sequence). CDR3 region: CASRAGTTTGELFF. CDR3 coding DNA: TGTGCCAGTAGGGCCGGGACGACCACCGGGGAGCTGTTTTTT. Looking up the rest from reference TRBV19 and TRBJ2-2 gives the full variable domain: DGGITQSPKYLFRKEGQNVTLSCEQNLNHDAMYWYRQDPGQGLRLIYYSQIVNDFQKGDIAEGYSVSREKKESFPLTVTSAQKNPTAFYLCASRAGTTTGELFFGEGSRLTVL.

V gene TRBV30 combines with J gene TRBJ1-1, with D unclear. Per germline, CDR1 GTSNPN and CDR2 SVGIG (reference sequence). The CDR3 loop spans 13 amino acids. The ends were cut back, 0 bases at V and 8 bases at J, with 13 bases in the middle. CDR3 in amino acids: CAWSVRPAQEAFF. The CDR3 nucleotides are TGTGCCTGGAGTGTAAGACCCGCTCAGGAAGCTTTCTTT. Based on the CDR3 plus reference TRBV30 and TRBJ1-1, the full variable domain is SQTIHQWPATLVQPVGSPLSLECTVEGTSNPNLYWYRQAAGRGLQLLFYSVGIGQISSEVPQNLSASRPQDRQFILSSKKLLLSDSGFYLCAWSVRPAQEAFFGQGTRLTVV.

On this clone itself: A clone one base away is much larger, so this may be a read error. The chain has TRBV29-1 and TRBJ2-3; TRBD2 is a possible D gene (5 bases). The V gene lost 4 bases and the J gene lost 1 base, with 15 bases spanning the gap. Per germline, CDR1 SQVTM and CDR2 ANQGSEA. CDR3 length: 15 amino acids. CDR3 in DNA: TGCAGCGTTGGAGATCTTAGCGACGGCACAGATACGCAGTATTTT. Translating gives CSVGDLSDGTDTQYF.

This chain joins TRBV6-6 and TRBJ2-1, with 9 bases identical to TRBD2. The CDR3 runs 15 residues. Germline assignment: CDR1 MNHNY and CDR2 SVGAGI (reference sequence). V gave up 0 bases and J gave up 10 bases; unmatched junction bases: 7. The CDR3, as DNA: TGTGCCAGCAGTTACTCGCTGGCGGGAGGGCCCGAGCAGTTCTTC. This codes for CASSYSLAGGPEQFF.

The CDR3 DNA follows: TGCAGCGTTGATGACAGGACCAGCACAGATACGCAGTATTTT. Its translation is CSVDDRTSTDTQYF. The chain employs TRBV29-1 and TRBJ2-3, with TRBD1 as a possible D gene (6 bases). This CDR3 region has 14 residues. Trimming took 3 bases from V and 0 from J, leaving 10 bases between them. The germline V gene has CDR1 SQVTM and CDR2 ANQGSEA.

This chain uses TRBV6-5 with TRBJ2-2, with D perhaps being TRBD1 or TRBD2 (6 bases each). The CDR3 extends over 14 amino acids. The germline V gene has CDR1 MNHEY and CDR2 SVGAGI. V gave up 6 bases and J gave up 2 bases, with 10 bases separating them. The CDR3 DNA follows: TGTGCCAGCAGAGGGGGGAAAAACACCGGGGAGCTGTTTTTT. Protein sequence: CASRGGKNTGELFF.

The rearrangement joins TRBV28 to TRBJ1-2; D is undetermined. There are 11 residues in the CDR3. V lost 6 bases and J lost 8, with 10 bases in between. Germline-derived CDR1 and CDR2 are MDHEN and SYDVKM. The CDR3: CASRRHEGYTF. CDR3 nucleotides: TGTGCCAGCAGACGGCACGAAGGCTACACCTTC.

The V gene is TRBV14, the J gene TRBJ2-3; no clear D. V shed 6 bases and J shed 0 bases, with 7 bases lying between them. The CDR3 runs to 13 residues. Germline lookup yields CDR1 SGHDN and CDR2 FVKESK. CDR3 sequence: CASSSQSTDTQYF. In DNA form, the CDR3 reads TGTGCCAGCAGTTCTCAGAGCACAGATACGCAGTATTTT.

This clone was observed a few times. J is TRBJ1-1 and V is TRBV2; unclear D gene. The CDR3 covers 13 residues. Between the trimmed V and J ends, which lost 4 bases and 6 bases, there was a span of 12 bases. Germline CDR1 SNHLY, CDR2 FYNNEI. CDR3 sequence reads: CASSVEGRAEAFF. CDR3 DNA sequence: TGTGCCAGCAGTGTGGAAGGACGCGCTGAAGCTTTCTTT. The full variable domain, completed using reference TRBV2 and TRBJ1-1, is EPEVTQTPSHQVTQMGQEVILRCVPISNHLYFYWYRQILGQKVEFLVSFYNNEISEKSEIFDDQFSVERPDGSNFTLKIRSTKLEDSAMYFCASSVEGRAEAFFGQGTRLTVV.

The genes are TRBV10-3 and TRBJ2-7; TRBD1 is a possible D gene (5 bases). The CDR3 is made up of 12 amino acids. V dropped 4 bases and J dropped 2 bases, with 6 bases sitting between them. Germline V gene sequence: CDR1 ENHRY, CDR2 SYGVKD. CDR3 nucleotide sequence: TGTGCCATCAGTGTAGGGGCCTACGAGCAGTACTTC. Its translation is CAISVGAYEQYF.

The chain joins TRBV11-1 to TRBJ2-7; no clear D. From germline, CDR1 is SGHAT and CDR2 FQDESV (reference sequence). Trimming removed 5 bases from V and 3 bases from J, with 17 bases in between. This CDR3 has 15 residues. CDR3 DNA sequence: TGTGCCAGCAGCCCAAAAGGTGTCAGAATCTACGAGCAGTACTTC. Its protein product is CASSPKGVRIYEQYF. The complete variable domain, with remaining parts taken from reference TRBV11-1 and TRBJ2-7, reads EAEVAQSPRYKITEKSQAVAFWCDPISGHATLYWYRQILGQGPELLVQFQDESVVDDSQLPKDRFSAERLKGVDSTLKIQPAELGDSAMYLCASSPKGVRIYEQYFGPGTRLTVT.

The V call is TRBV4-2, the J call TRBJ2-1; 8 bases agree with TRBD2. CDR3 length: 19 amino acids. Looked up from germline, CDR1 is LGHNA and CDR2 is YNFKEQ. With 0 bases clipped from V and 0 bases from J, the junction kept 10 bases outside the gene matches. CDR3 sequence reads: CASSQDLVAGFPSYNEQFF. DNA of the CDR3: TGTGCCAGCAGCCAAGATTTGGTAGCGGGGTTTCCCTCCTACAATGAGCAGTTCTTC.

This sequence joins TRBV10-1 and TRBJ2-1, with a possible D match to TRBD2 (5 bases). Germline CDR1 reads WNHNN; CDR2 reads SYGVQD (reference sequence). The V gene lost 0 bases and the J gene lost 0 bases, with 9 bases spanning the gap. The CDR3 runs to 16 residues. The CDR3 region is CASSESRLYSYNEQFF. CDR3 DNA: TGCGCCAGCAGTGAGTCGAGACTATACTCCTACAATGAGCAGTTCTTC.

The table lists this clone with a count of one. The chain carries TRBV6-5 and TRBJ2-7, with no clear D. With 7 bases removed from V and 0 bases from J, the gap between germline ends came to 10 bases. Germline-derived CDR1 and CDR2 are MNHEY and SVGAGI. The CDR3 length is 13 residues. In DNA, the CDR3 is TGTGCCAGCAAGAGAGGCCACTCCTACGAGCAGTACTTC. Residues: CASKRGHSYEQYF.

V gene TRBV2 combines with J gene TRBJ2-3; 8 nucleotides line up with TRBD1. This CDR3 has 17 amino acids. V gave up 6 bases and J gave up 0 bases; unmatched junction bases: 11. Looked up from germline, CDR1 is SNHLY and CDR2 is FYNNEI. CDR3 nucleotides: TGTGCCAGCAGCCCTTACAGGGGGAGAGATAGCACAGATACGCAGTATTTT. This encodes CASSPYRGRDSTDTQYF.

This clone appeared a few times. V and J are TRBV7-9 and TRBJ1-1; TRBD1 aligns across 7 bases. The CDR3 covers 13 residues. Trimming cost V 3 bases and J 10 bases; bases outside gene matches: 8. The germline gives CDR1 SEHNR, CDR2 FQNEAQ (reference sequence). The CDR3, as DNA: TGTGCCAGCAGCTTTTCACAGGGGATGGGAGCTTTCTTT. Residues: CASSFSQGMGAFF.

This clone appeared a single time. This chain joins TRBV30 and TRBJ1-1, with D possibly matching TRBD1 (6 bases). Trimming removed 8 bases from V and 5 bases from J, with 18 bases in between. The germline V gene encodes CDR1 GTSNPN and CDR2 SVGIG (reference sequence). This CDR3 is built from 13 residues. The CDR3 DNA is TGTGCCCACCGGGACACCGGCGGGACTGAAGCTTTCTTT. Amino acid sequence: CAHRDTGGTEAFF.

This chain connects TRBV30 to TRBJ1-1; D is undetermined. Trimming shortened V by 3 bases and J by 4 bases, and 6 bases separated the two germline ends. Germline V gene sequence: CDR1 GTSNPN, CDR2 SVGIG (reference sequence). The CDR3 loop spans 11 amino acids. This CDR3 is CAWRWGTEAFF. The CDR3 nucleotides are TGTGCCTGGAGGTGGGGCACTGAAGCTTTCTTT.

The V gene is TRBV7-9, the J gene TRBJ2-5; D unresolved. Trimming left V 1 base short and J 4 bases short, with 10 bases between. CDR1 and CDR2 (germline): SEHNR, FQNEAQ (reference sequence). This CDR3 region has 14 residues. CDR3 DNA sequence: TGTGCCAGCAGCTTAGGGCAGGTACCAGAGACCCAGTACTTC. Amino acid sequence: CASSLGQVPETQYF. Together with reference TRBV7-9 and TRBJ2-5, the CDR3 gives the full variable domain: DTGVSQNPRHKITKRGQNVTFRCDPISEHNRLYWYRQTLGQGPEFLTYFQNEAQLEKSRLLSDRFSAERPKGSFSTLEIQRTEQGDSAMYLCASSLGQVPETQYFGPGTRLLVL.

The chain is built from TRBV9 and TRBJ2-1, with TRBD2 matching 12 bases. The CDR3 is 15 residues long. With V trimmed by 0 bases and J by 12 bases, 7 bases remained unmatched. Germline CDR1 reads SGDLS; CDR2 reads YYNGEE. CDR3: CASSVGLAGDSGQFF. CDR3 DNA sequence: TGTGCCAGCAGCGTAGGACTAGCGGGAGATTCGGGGCAGTTCTTC.

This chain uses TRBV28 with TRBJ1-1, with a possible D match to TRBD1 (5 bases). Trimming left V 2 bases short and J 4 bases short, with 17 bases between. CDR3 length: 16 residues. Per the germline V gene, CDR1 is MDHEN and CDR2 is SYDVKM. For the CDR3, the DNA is TGTGCCAGCAGTTTAGGGGGGGTTCCGGGAAGCACTGAAGCTTTCTTT. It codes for CASSLGGVPGSTEAFF.

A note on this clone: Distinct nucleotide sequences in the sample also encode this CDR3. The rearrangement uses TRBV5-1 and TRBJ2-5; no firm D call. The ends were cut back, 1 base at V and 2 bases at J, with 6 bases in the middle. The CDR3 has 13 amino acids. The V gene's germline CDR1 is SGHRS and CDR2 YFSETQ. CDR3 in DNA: TGCGCCAGCAGCTTGAACGTACAAGAGACCCAGTACTTC. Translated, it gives CASSLNVQETQYF.